The 10 T cell receptor beta chains presented below share a single source sample, sequenced in a study of blood T cell repertoires in COVID-19. Produced via immunoSEQ multiplex PCR; TCRdb's table is partial and in-frame only. The sample yields 60,000 to 65,000 clones, about nine tenths seen once. Sequencing was performed on peripheral blood. The origin of the receptors is a woman over 75 with active COVID-19.

V and J are TRBV6-4 and TRBJ1-2; perhaps TRBD1 as D (6 bases). The germline V gene encodes CDR1 MRHNA and CDR2 SNTAGT. This CDR3 is built from 14 residues. V lost 2 bases to trimming and J lost 9 bases, with 16 bases between them. Here the CDR3 reads CASSDGVRGYSYTF. The CDR3 DNA is TGTGCCAGCAGTGACGGTGTCAGGGGATACAGCTACACCTTC.

This chain links TRBV2 with TRBJ2-1; 11 bases are a match to TRBD2. Germline V gene data show CDR1 as SNHLY and CDR2 as FYNNEI. V was pared by 6 bases and J by 6 bases, with 1 base of the junction left unmatched. The CDR3 sequence is 13 residues long. The DNA for the CDR3 is TGTGCCAGCAGGCTAGCGGGAGGCAATGAGCAGTTCTTC. Translated, it gives CASRLAGGNEQFF.

V usage is TRBV11-2 and J usage is TRBJ1-4; D is perhaps TRBD1 (5 bases). The CDR3 has 18 amino acids. CDR1 SGHAT and CDR2 FQNNGV come from the germline V gene. Deletions cut 2 bases from V and 2 bases from J, with 18 bases between. CDR3 loop: CASSLYRRVGTTNEKLFF. Here the CDR3 DNA reads TGTGCCAGCAGCTTATACCGGAGGGTCGGGACGACTAATGAAAAACTGTTTTTT.

The chain has TRBV7-9 and TRBJ2-7; 11 bases align to TRBD2. After removal of 5 bases from V and 3 bases from J, the junction contained 6 bases not matched to a gene. The CDR3 has 15 amino acids. Germline V gene data show CDR1 as SEHNR and CDR2 as FQNEAQ (reference sequence). CDR3 nucleotides: TGTGCCAGCAGCGTTAGCGGGAGGGCCCTCTACGAGCAGTACTTC. Its protein product is CASSVSGRALYEQYF.

In DNA form, the CDR3 reads TGTGCCAGCAGTCCTGTCACAGATACGCAGTATTTT. Amino acids: CASSPVTDTQYF. The chain is built from TRBV12-3 or TRBV12-4 and TRBJ2-3; D not certain. The CDR3 runs 12 residues. The V gene lost 5 bases and the J gene lost 2 bases, with 5 bases spanning the gap.

This chain joins TRBV5-6 and TRBJ2-5, with 10 bases matching TRBD2. CDR1 is SGHDT and CDR2 is YYEEEE in the germline V gene. The length of the CDR3 is 16 residues. J gave up 4 bases and V 4 bases, and 10 bases lay outside the gene matches. This CDR3 reads CASSRTSGNWRETQYF. CDR3 sequence (DNA): TGTGCCAGCAGCCGGACTAGCGGCAACTGGAGAGAGACCCAGTACTTC.

J is TRBJ2-2 and V is TRBV27; 12 bases are shared with TRBD2. J lost 4 bases, V lost 4 bases, and 1 base had no gene match. Germline assignment: CDR1 MNHEY and CDR2 SMNVEV (reference sequence). This CDR3 has 15 amino acids. The CDR3 here is CASSSTSGGTGELFF. DNA of the CDR3: TGTGCCAGCAGTTCGACTAGCGGGGGCACCGGGGAGCTGTTTTTT.

V is TRBV5-5 and J is TRBJ1-1; 10 bases align to TRBD1. CDR1 and CDR2 (germline): SGHKS, YYEKEE (reference sequence). J was trimmed by 4 bases and V by 4 bases; bases with no gene match: 13. The CDR3 is 17 amino acids. This chain's CDR3 is CASSPSLTGGRSTEAFF. The CDR3 nucleotides read TGTGCCAGCAGCCCCAGCTTGACAGGGGGCCGCAGCACTGAAGCTTTCTTT. Looking up the rest from reference TRBV5-5 and TRBJ1-1 gives the full variable domain: DAGVTQSPTHLIKTRGQQVTLRCSPISGHKSVSWYQQVLGQGPQFIFQYYEKEERGRGNFPDRFSARQFPNYSSELNVNALLLGDSALYLCASSPSLTGGRSTEAFFGQGTRLTVV.

This chain connects TRBV7-9 to TRBJ2-2; tentatively, D is TRBD1 (6 bases). This CDR3 has 15 amino acids. Germline CDR1 and CDR2: SEHNR and FQNEAQ (reference sequence). V was trimmed by 5 bases and J by 2 bases, leaving 12 bases between them. CDR3 DNA sequence: TGTGCCAGCAGCGGATTCAGGGGAAACACCGGGGAGCTGTTTTTT. It translates to CASSGFRGNTGELFF.

In DNA, the CDR3 is TGTGCCAGTAGTATCCGGGACAGGGGGTCCCCGAAACAGTACTTC. Translating it yields CASSIRDRGSPKQYF. The rearrangement links TRBV19 to TRBJ2-7, with 11 bases that match TRBD1. J lost 10 bases, V lost 3 bases, and 11 bases had no gene match. This CDR3 is built from 15 residues. Germline CDR1 LNHDA, CDR2 SQIVND (reference sequence).